These 21 T cell receptor beta chains originate from one sample sequenced in a study of cytomegalovirus exposure and HLA in healthy donors. The PCR ran on 60 Vbeta and 13 Jbeta primers. Sequenced by immunoSEQ multiplex PCR; TCRdb stores in-frame clones only, minus some. The table includes 150,000 to 200,000 clones, 73% detected once. The sequenced sample was PBMCs. These receptor sequences come from a woman aged 25-40 years in good health and CMV-seronegative.

V and J are TRBV7-6 and TRBJ1-2; D call uncertain. V shed 4 bases and J shed 8 bases, with 11 bases lying between them. The germline V gene encodes CDR1 SGHVS and CDR2 FNYEAQ. This CDR3 region has 12 residues. The CDR3 spells CASSSRTRGYTF. The CDR3 bases are TGTGCCAGCAGCTCTAGGACTAGAGGCTACACCTTC.

This clone was seen ten or more times. The chain has TRBV4-3 and TRBJ2-7, with 8 bases matching TRBD2. The CDR3 sequence is 16 residues long. Germline V gene lookup returns CDR1 LGHNA and CDR2 YSLEER. V was clipped by 0 bases and J by 0 bases; unmatched bases: 4. The CDR3 loop reads CASSQDFTSGSYEQYF. For the CDR3, the DNA is TGCGCCAGCAGCCAAGATTTCACTAGCGGCTCCTACGAGCAGTACTTC.

This chain joins TRBV11-3 and TRBJ2-1; TRBD2 might be the D (5 bases). The CDR3 runs to 15 residues. The V end lost 1 base, the J end lost 7 bases, and 14 bases lay between the germline ends. Per germline, CDR1 SGHNT and CDR2 YENEEA. The CDR3 loop is CASSLGSLAPNEQFF. CDR3 coding DNA: TGTGCCAGCAGCTTAGGTAGCCTAGCTCCGAATGAGCAGTTCTTC.

The V call is TRBV6-4, the J call TRBJ2-3, with TRBD2 identical over 7 bases. Looked up from germline, CDR1 is MRHNA and CDR2 is SNTAGT. Trimming removed 5 bases from V and 2 bases from J; junction bases left unmatched: 7. This CDR3 is 15 amino acids long. Here the CDR3 DNA reads TGTGCCAGCAGTTCGGGGGAGGGTCCCACAGATACGCAGTATTTT. Translated, it gives CASSSGEGPTDTQYF.

This clone was counted a single time. The genes are TRBV11-2 and TRBJ2-3; tentatively, D is TRBD2 (5 bases). There are 12 residues in the CDR3. The germline gives CDR1 SGHAT, CDR2 FQNNGV. Trimming shortened V by 5 bases and J by 4 bases, and 7 bases separated the two germline ends. CDR3 DNA: TGTGCCAGCAGCCAGAGGGCAGATACGCAGTATTTT. This gives the protein CASSQRADTQYF. Variable domain in full (rest from reference TRBV11-2 and TRBJ2-3): EAGVAQSPRYKIIEKRQSVAFWCNPISGHATLYWYQQILGQGPKLLIQFQNNGVVDDSQLPKDRFSAERLKGVDSTLKIQPAKLEDSAVYLCASSQRADTQYFGPGTRLTVL.

This clone came up a few times. Within the sample, other DNA sequences also encode this same CDR3. V gene TRBV18 combines with J gene TRBJ2-7; 8 bases align to TRBD1. J gave up 4 bases and V 2 bases, and 4 bases lay outside the gene matches. The CDR3 has 14 residues. Germline assignment: CDR1 KGHSH and CDR2 LQKENI. This CDR3 is CASSPGTGPYEQYF. The CDR3 DNA is TGTGCCAGCTCACCAGGGACAGGACCTTACGAGCAGTACTTC. Based on the CDR3 plus reference TRBV18 and TRBJ2-7, the full variable domain is NAGVMQNPRHLVRRRGQEARLRCSPMKGHSHVYWYRQLPEEGLKFMVYLQKENIIDESGMPKERFSAEFPKEGPSILRIQQVVRGDSAAYFCASSPGTGPYEQYFGPGTRLTVT.

V usage is TRBV7-2 and J usage is TRBJ2-5; D might be TRBD1 (6 bases). This CDR3 contains 14 residues. V lost 8 bases, J lost 2 bases, and 15 bases lay in between. Germline loops: CDR1 SGHTA, CDR2 FQGNSA. Here the CDR3 reads CASGQLQAQETQYF. The CDR3, as DNA: TGTGCCAGCGGACAGTTGCAGGCACAAGAGACCCAGTACTTC.

This clone has just a few counts. The gene calls are TRBV18 and TRBJ2-5; possible D gene TRBD1, 5 bases. V was trimmed by 0 bases and J by 5 bases, leaving 10 bases between them. This CDR3 spans 14 amino acids. Germline V lookup: CDR1 KGHSH, CDR2 LQKENI. The CDR3 protein is CASSPPGVRETQYF. DNA of the CDR3: TGTGCCAGCTCACCACCAGGGGTTCGGGAGACCCAGTACTTC.

The chain's CDR3 is CASRQKTVSNYGYTF. The CDR3, as DNA: TGTGCCAGCAGACAAAAGACAGTCTCTAACTATGGCTACACCTTC. V usage is TRBV6-5 and J usage is TRBJ1-2, with TRBD1 as a possible D gene (5 bases). Trimming cost V 6 bases and J 0 bases, with 14 bases left between them. Germline CDR1 is MNHEY and CDR2 is SVGAGI. CDR3 size: 15 residues.

CDR3 loop: CASSDQGRSTEAFF. In DNA form, the CDR3 reads TGTGCCAGCAGTGACCAGGGGCGGAGCACTGAAGCTTTCTTT. The chain recombines TRBV2 with TRBJ1-1; weak D call: TRBD1 (6 bases). CDR1 and CDR2 from the germline V gene are SNHLY and FYNNEI. V was pared by 3 bases and J by 4 bases, with 12 bases between. This CDR3 has 14 amino acids.

This chain connects TRBV19 to TRBJ2-1; 12 nucleotides agree with TRBD2. Germline V lookup: CDR1 LNHDA, CDR2 SQIVND (reference sequence). V lost 6 bases to trimming and J lost 7 bases; unmatched junction nucleotides: 7. The CDR3 runs 15 residues. The CDR3 DNA reads as TGTGCCAGTAGAATCTCGACTAGCGGGAGAAATGAGCAGTTCTTC. Translating gives CASRISTSGRNEQFF.

The rearrangement joins TRBV6-6 to TRBJ1-3; D remains unclear. This CDR3 has 14 amino acids. The ends were cut back, 6 bases at V and 8 bases at J, with 17 bases in the middle. CDR1 is MNHNY and CDR2 is SVGAGI in the germline V gene (reference sequence). CDR3 sequence (DNA): TGTGCCAGCAGGGACCGGGAGGCCGGGGACACCATATATTTT. It encodes CASRDREAGDTIYF.

This sequence joins TRBV19 and TRBJ1-1; 7 bases are a match to TRBD1. This CDR3 has 13 amino acids. Germline CDR1 is LNHDA and CDR2 is SQIVND (reference sequence). The ends lost 5 bases at V and 7 bases at J; junction bases unmatched: 7. CDR3 in DNA: TGTGCCAGTAGTCCAGGGACAGATCATGAAGCTTTCTTT. Translating gives CASSPGTDHEAFF.

The chain has TRBV5-1 and TRBJ1-2; D is perhaps TRBD1 (5 bases). This CDR3 has 17 amino acids. The V and J ends lost 4 bases and 7 bases respectively, with 26 bases between them. From germline, CDR1 is SGHRS and CDR2 YFSETQ. The CDR3 DNA reads as TGCGCCAGCAGCCCACCTCCCGCGAGTGGGGCGGGGGGTGGCTACACCTTC. Translated: CASSPPPASGAGGGYTF.

This rearrangement joins TRBV27 to TRBJ2-2, with TRBD1 matching 10 bases. Germline V gives CDR1 MNHEY, CDR2 SMNVEV (reference sequence). The J segment lost 6 bases and the V segment lost 8 bases, leaving 12 bases of the junction unmatched. The CDR3 sequence is 16 residues long. CDR3 sequence reads: CASGPGTGVLPGELFF. The CDR3 region has the DNA TGTGCCAGCGGACCCGGGACAGGGGTTCTTCCCGGGGAGCTGTTTTTT.

The chain is built from TRBV27 and TRBJ1-1; the match to TRBD1 covers 7 bases. The CDR3 runs to 14 residues. Trimming removed 6 bases from V and 3 bases from J; junction bases left unmatched: 7. CDR1 MNHEY and CDR2 SMNVEV come from the germline V gene (reference sequence). The CDR3 here is CASSPRQGYTEAFF. CDR3 in DNA: TGTGCCAGCAGCCCTAGACAGGGTTACACTGAAGCTTTCTTT.

The rearrangement links TRBV19 to TRBJ2-1, with D possibly TRBD1 on 6 matching bases. CDR1 is LNHDA, CDR2 SQIVND, per germline (reference sequence). The CDR3 consists of 14 residues. Between the trimmed V and J ends, which lost 6 bases and 4 bases, there was a span of 13 bases. The CDR3 here is CASSPDSIYNEQFF. DNA of the CDR3: TGTGCCAGTAGCCCGGACAGCATTTACAATGAGCAGTTCTTC.

This chain joins TRBV4-2 and TRBJ1-4, with 9 bases aligning to TRBD1. The CDR3 is 15 amino acids. The germline CDR1 and CDR2 sequences are LGHNA and YNFKEQ. V was clipped by 4 bases and J by 6 bases; unmatched bases: 6. Here the CDR3 DNA reads TGTGCCAGCAGCCTTACAGGGGGCGAGGATGAAAAACTGTTTTTT. The encoded protein is CASSLTGGEDEKLFF.

This clone was counted only a few times. The rearrangement links TRBV28 to TRBJ2-3, with 7 bases matching TRBD1. The junction had 10 bases not matched to a gene; V was cut back by 6 bases and J by 1 base. CDR3 size: 16 residues. The germline V gene has CDR1 MDHEN and CDR2 SYDVKM. CDR3 DNA sequence: TGTGCCAGCAGCTACCCCCGGGACAGTGGCACAGATACGCAGTATTTT. Translating gives CASSYPRDSGTDTQYF.

This chain links TRBV5-1 with TRBJ1-1, with D unresolved. Germline values: CDR1 SGHRS, CDR2 YFSETQ. The V and J ends lost 4 bases and 5 bases respectively, with 9 bases between them. CDR3 length: 12 amino acids. The CDR3 spells CASSPAGTEAFF. In DNA form, the CDR3 reads TGCGCCAGCAGCCCGGCCGGGACTGAAGCTTTCTTT.

The rearrangement joins TRBV23-1 to TRBJ1-2; 9 bases align to TRBD1. TRBV23-1 is an ORF for which the function is uncertain. Trimming removed 3 bases from V and 7 bases from J; junction bases left unmatched: 6. The CDR3 is 14 amino acids. The chain's CDR3 is CASSHLDRGAGYTF. The CDR3 DNA reads as TGCGCCAGCAGTCATTTAGACAGGGGGGCTGGCTACACCTTC.